This T cell receptor (beta chain) is drawn from a study of blood T cell repertoires in COVID-19. Produced via immunoSEQ multiplex PCR; TCRdb's table is partial and in-frame only. The sample records roughly 180,000 clones, roughly 85% being singletons. This clone was picked up one time. Trimming cost V 2 bases and J 4 bases, with 15 bases left between them. Germline-derived CDR1 and CDR2 are SGHAT and FQNNGV. The CDR3 totals 16 residues. Sequences were obtained from PBMCs or T cells enriched from blood (not recorded which). This receptor was taken from a woman aged 45-59 years who had recovered from COVID-19. V is TRBV11-2 and J is TRBJ1-3; D perhaps matches TRBD1 (5 bases). The CDR3 sequence is CASSLQGLSAGNTIYF. In DNA form, the CDR3 reads TGTGCCAGCAGCTTACAGGGTCTATCTGCCGGAAACACCATATATTTT. Combining the CDR3 with reference TRBV11-2 and TRBJ1-3 gives the whole variable domain EAGVAQSPRYKIIEKRQSVAFWCNPISGHATLYWYQQILGQGPKLLIQFQNNGVVDDSQLPKDRFSAERLKGVDSTLKIQPAKLEDSAVYLCASSLQGLSAGNTIYFGEGSWLTVV.